This entry describes one T cell receptor beta chain. Antigen: not known. Full-length variable regions came from constant-region reverse primers plus semi-nested Nested Universal Primer A PCR. TCRdb processed the 5' RACE reads anew with MiXCR; each CDR3 protein has one entry. Here the sample spans approximately 7,100 distinct CDR3 sequences, about three quarters being singletons. Study findings and constraints: Tumor-infiltrating Treg TCR alpha and beta sequences overlapped most with tumor naive CD4+ T cells, then blood naive. Tumor memory CD4+ T cell TCR gene usage was found to cluster with blood and lymph node memory CD4+ cells and with lymph node naive CD4+ cells. Larger-cohort validation covered only one TCR beta V-J rearrangement.

Treg sorting used a CD4+CD25+CD127-/low gate. Sample: tumor-infiltrating Tregs sorted from the breast tumor. The source of this sequence is a female donor with breast cancer.

For the CDR3, the DNA is TGTGCCAGCAGTCCCCGGGGGAGACTTGAAGCTTTCTTT. Encoded protein: CASSPRGRLEAFF. This chain connects TRBV6-5 to TRBJ1-1; the D gene is possibly TRBD1 (5 bases). Germline CDR1 MNHEY, CDR2 SVGAGI. This CDR3 spans 13 amino acids. The germline V and J ends were trimmed by 5 bases and 7 bases, with 14 bases remaining between them.